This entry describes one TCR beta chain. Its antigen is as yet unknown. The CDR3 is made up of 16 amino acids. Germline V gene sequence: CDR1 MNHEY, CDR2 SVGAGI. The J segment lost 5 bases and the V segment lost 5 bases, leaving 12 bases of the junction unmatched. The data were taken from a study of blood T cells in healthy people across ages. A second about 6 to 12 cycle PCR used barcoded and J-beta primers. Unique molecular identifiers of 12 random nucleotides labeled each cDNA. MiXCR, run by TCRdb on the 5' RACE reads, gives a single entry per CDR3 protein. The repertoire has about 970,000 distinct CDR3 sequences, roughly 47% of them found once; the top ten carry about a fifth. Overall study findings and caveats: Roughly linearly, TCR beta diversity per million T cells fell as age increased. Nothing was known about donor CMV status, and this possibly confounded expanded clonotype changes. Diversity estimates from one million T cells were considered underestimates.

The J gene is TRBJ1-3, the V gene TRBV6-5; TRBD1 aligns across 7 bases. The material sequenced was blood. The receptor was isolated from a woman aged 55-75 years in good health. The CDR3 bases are TGTGCCAGCAGTACGAGACAGGGAGGGCTGAGAAACACCATATATTTT. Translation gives CASSTRQGGLRNTIYF.